Below, 28 T cell receptor beta chains from the same sample are listed, as sequenced in a study of read filtering for tumor transcriptome and immune sequencing. Molecular barcoded adaptors covering alpha/delta and beta/gamma chains were used on roughly 400 ng RNA. TCRdb used MiXCR to reprocess the reads, holding one entry per CDR3 protein. The sample includes more than 30,000 distinct CDR3 sequences, about 14% seen only once; the top ten take roughly 18%. The sample was a population of CD138-negative cells sorted from bone marrow. The receptors stem from a donor at least 40 years old with multiple myeloma.

This rearrangement joins TRBV24-1 to TRBJ2-5; D could derive from TRBD1 or TRBD2 (6 bases each). The germline CDR1 and CDR2 sequences are KGHDR and SFDVKD. V lost 4 bases, J lost 5 bases, and 16 bases lay in between. This CDR3 is 15 amino acids long. The CDR3 here is CATSDPGSDRETQYF. CDR3 DNA: TGTGCCACCAGTGACCCCGGGAGCGACAGGGAGACCCAGTACTTC.

This clonotype was counted many times. This chain joins TRBV20-1 and TRBJ1-4; D possibly corresponds to TRBD1 (5 bases). Looked up from germline, CDR1 is DFQATT and CDR2 is SNEGSKA (reference sequence). The CDR3 loop spans 13 amino acids. Trimming pared 6 bases from V and 4 bases from J, leaving 12 bases between. The CDR3 DNA reads TGCAGTGCCGAATTGGGACTTAATGAAAAACTGTTTTTT. Its protein product is CSAELGLNEKLFF.

This clonotype was observed many times. This sequence joins TRBV9 and TRBJ2-3; D gene ambiguous. The CDR3 length is 13 residues. CDR1 and CDR2 (germline): SGDLS, YYNGEE. Trimming stripped 4 bases from V and 0 bases from J, with 6 bases between. DNA of the CDR3: TGTGCCAGCAGCCCGCAGAGCACAGATACGCAGTATTTT. Its protein product is CASSPQSTDTQYF.

This clonotype was seen ten or more times. The CDR3 region is CASSVSGTGPNEQFF. The CDR3 nucleotides are TGTGCCAGCAGCGTTAGCGGGACAGGGCCCAATGAGCAGTTCTTC. This chain links TRBV7-2 with TRBJ2-1; possible D gene TRBD1, 9 bases. This CDR3 is 15 amino acids long. Trimming took off 5 bases at V and 6 bases at J, with 17 bases between the two ends. Germline V gives CDR1 SGHTA, CDR2 FQGNSA.

This clonotype was counted ten times or more. The chain uses TRBV2 and TRBJ2-5; TRBD2 aligns across 15 bases. The germline V gene has CDR1 SNHLY and CDR2 FYNNEI. The CDR3 loop spans 15 amino acids. J lost 2 bases, V lost 6 bases, and 1 base had no gene match. The CDR3 DNA sequence: TGTGCCAGCAGAGGACTAGCGGGGGGGCAAGAGACCCAGTACTTC. The encoded protein is CASRGLAGGQETQYF.

This clonotype has a count of ten or more. V usage is TRBV5-1 and J usage is TRBJ2-5; possible D gene TRBD2, 6 bases. The length of the CDR3 is 13 residues. Germline V gene lookup returns CDR1 SGHRS and CDR2 YFSETQ. The V and J ends lost 5 bases and 4 bases respectively, with 12 bases between them. The CDR3 DNA sequence: TGCGCCAGCAGTTCACGGGGGATAGAGACCCAGTACTTC. Its protein product is CASSSRGIETQYF.

In this sample, this clonotype turned up once. Lacking the conserved final phenylalanine or tryptophan, this CDR3 likely reflects a read error. The CDR3 reads CASSGHRDIEQFL. The CDR3 region has the DNA TGTGCCAGCAGTGGACATCGGGATATCGAGCAGTTCCTC. The genes are TRBV2 and TRBJ2-1, with D possibly TRBD2 on 5 matching bases. Germline V CDR1 and CDR2: SNHLY, FYNNEI. V was pared by 4 bases and J by 10 bases, with 14 bases between. CDR3 length: 13 amino acids.

This clonotype was seen many times. This chain joins TRBV30 and TRBJ1-5; the D is unclear. The CDR3 runs to 13 residues. V was clipped by 0 bases and J by 2 bases, with 5 bases between them. Germline V lookup: CDR1 GTSNPN, CDR2 SVGIG (reference sequence). Here the CDR3 reads CAWSVRGNQPQHF. As DNA, the CDR3 is TGTGCCTGGAGTGTAAGGGGCAATCAGCCCCAGCATTTT.

The J gene is TRBJ2-3, the V gene TRBV6-6; D ambiguous. CDR3 length equals 12 residues. Per the germline V gene, CDR1 is MNHNY and CDR2 is SVGAGI (reference sequence). The V gene lost 2 bases and the J gene lost 5 bases, with 5 bases spanning the gap. The CDR3 DNA reads as TGTGCCAGCAGTTACGCCGGAGATACGCAGTATTTT. Translated, it gives CASSYAGDTQYF.

There are many counts of this clonotype. The chain uses TRBV5-1 and TRBJ1-5; 7 positions match TRBD1. The ends lost 3 bases at V and 6 bases at J; junction bases unmatched: 9. The CDR3 is made up of 15 amino acids. Germline V CDR1 and CDR2: SGHRS, YFSETQ. CDR3 nucleotide sequence: TGCGCCAGCAGCTCGGGACAGCCCATGGGTCAGCCCCAGCATTTT. The encoded protein is CASSSGQPMGQPQHF.

Comment on this clonotype: A read error may be the cause here, since a much bigger clone is one base away. The rearrangement joins TRBV20-1 to TRBJ2-1; 8 bases map to TRBD2. The J segment lost 7 bases and the V segment lost 1 base, leaving 15 bases of the junction unmatched. Germline V gene lookup returns CDR1 DFQATT and CDR2 SNEGSKA (reference sequence). The CDR3 contains 17 residues. CDR3 nucleotides: TGCAGTGCTAGAGCCATGATGGGGGGACTAGGGATAAATGAGCAGTTCTTC. Encoded protein: CSARAMMGGLGINEQFF.

This clonotype came up many times. V usage is TRBV28 and J usage is TRBJ1-1; tentatively, D is TRBD1 (6 bases). Deletions cut 8 bases from V and 3 bases from J, with 19 bases between. Germline V gives CDR1 MDHEN, CDR2 SYDVKM. The CDR3 extends over 15 amino acids. Written as DNA, the CDR3 is TGTGCCAGCCGCTCCTCTAACCCAGGGGACACTGAAGCTTTCTTT. It is translated as CASRSSNPGDTEAFF.

The rearrangement uses TRBV19 and TRBJ1-2, with TRBD1 matching 12 bases. V gave up 6 bases and J gave up 2 bases; unmatched junction bases: 10. Germline CDR1 LNHDA, CDR2 SQIVND (reference sequence). The CDR3 spans 17 residues. The DNA for the CDR3 is TGTGCCAGTAGACGTCCCGGGACAGGGGGCAGAAACTATGGCTACACCTTC. Translated, it gives CASRRPGTGGRNYGYTF.

The chain combines TRBV29-1 with TRBJ1-1; 7 bases line up with TRBD1. Germline assignment: CDR1 SQVTM and CDR2 ANQGSEA. The length of the CDR3 is 13 residues. Trimming took 6 bases from V and 1 from J; bases not matched to a gene: 5. The CDR3 is CSVRTGGNTEAFF. The CDR3 nucleotides read TGCAGCGTGCGGACAGGAGGGAACACTGAAGCTTTCTTT.

In this sample, this clonotype turned up many times. The chain carries TRBV2 and TRBJ2-3, with 7 bases that match TRBD2. J lost 0 bases, V lost 8 bases, and 5 bases had no gene match. The CDR3 runs 14 residues. Germline CDR1 and CDR2: SNHLY and FYNNEI. CDR3 amino acids: CASQAGVSTDTQYF. The CDR3 DNA is TGTGCCAGCCAGGCGGGGGTGAGCACAGATACGCAGTATTTT.

Points on this clonotype: This may come from a read error, since a much larger clone is one base off. The V gene is TRBV11-2, the J gene TRBJ2-5; D call uncertain. The germline CDR1 and CDR2 sequences are SGHAT and FQNNGV. V was clipped by 5 bases and J by 5 bases, with 15 bases between them. This CDR3 contains 14 residues. DNA for the CDR3: TGTGCCAGCAGCCCTCCATTAGGGTTGGAGACCCAGTACTTC. It yields the protein CASSPPLGLETQYF.

The V call is TRBV27, the J call TRBJ1-2; 7 bases align to TRBD1. CDR1 MNHEY and CDR2 SMNVEV come from the germline V gene (reference sequence). The V and J ends lost 4 bases and 8 bases, in that order; junction bases with no gene match: 4. The CDR3 length is 12 residues. The CDR3: CASSSDRRGYTF. The CDR3, as DNA: TGTGCCAGCAGTTCGGACAGGCGGGGCTACACCTTC.

Comments on this clonotype: Mismatch with germline at one junction end may stem from a read error. The chain carries TRBV5-1 and TRBJ1-1, with D perhaps TRBD1 (5 bases). CDR1 and CDR2 from the germline V gene are SGHRS and YFSETQ. CDR3 length equals 15 residues. CDR3 loop: CASSPIGASSPETFF. The CDR3 nucleotides are TGCGCCAGCAGTCCAATAGGGGCATCGAGTCCTGAAACTTTCTTT.

The table lists this clonotype with many counts. The chain recombines TRBV4-3 with TRBJ1-6, with D perhaps TRBD1 (5 bases). CDR3 length: 15 residues. The germline V gene encodes CDR1 LGHNA and CDR2 YSLEER. The V end was cut by 0 bases, the J end by 7 bases, with 10 bases between. The CDR3 loop reads CASSQDGRGNSPLHF. The CDR3 coding sequence is TGCGCCAGCAGCCAAGACGGACGGGGCAATTCACCCCTCCACTTT.

This clonotype was counted many times. This chain uses TRBV14 with TRBJ2-3, with D perhaps matching TRBD2 (7 bases). The CDR3 is 15 residues long. The germline V and J ends were trimmed by 2 bases and 4 bases, with 13 bases remaining between them. The germline V gene encodes CDR1 SGHDN and CDR2 FVKESK. CDR3 coding DNA: TGTGCCAGCAGCCAACTGCGGGGGCCGGCAGATACGCAGTATTTT. Translating gives CASSQLRGPADTQYF.

The chain links TRBV3-1 to TRBJ1-2, with D perhaps TRBD1 (5 bases). This CDR3 spans 16 amino acids. Germline values: CDR1 LGHDT, CDR2 YNNKEL (reference sequence). V was cut by 0 bases and J by 2 bases, with 13 bases left in between. Here the CDR3 reads CASSQDFRGSNYGYTF. CDR3 nucleotide sequence: TGTGCCAGCAGCCAAGATTTTAGGGGCAGCAACTATGGCTACACCTTC.

This clonotype was recorded once. This chain joins TRBV11-1 and TRBJ2-1, with D tentatively TRBD2 (5 bases). Germline loops: CDR1 SGHAT, CDR2 FQDESV (reference sequence). This CDR3 comprises 19 residues. Trimming pared 8 bases from V and 0 bases from J, leaving 26 bases between. The DNA of the CDR3 is TGTGCCAGCTTATTAGGGCAGGTTCCCTACGGGGTCTCCTACAATGAGCAGTTCTTC. It yields the protein CASLLGQVPYGVSYNEQFF.

As regards this clonotype: A read error is possible here, since a much larger clone lies one base away. This sequence joins TRBV6-1 and TRBJ1-4; D gene ambiguous. CDR3 length equals 16 residues. Trimming shortened V by 10 bases and J by 0 bases, and 18 bases separated the two germline ends. Germline assignment: CDR1 MNHNS and CDR2 SASEGT. CDR3 in DNA: TGTGCCACCTCAAGAAATGTCTTCGCAACTAATGAAAAACTGTTTTTT. Translation: CATSRNVFATNEKLFF.

The chain links TRBV5-1 to TRBJ1-6; 8 bases agree with TRBD1. Trimming took 1 base from V and 9 from J; bases not matched to a gene: 6. The CDR3 is 15 residues long. Germline V gene sequence: CDR1 SGHRS, CDR2 YFSETQ. The CDR3 coding sequence is TGCGCCAGCAGCTTGACCGGGACAGGAGGTTCACCCCTCCACTTT. Protein product: CASSLTGTGGSPLHF.

This clonotype has just a few counts. V usage is TRBV10-2 and J usage is TRBJ1-5; D gene uncertain. CDR3 length: 13 residues. V dropped 2 bases and J dropped 2 bases, with 4 bases sitting between them. From germline, CDR1 is WSHSY and CDR2 SAAADI. The CDR3 coding sequence is TGCGCCAGCAGTGAGGGCCGCAATCAGCCCCAGCATTTT. Amino acids: CASSEGRNQPQHF.

This clonotype was counted ten times or more. The chain carries TRBV6-5 and TRBJ1-1, with TRBD1 matching over 8 bases. With 6 bases clipped from V and 2 bases from J, the junction kept 5 bases outside the gene matches. The CDR3 has 14 amino acids. Germline V gene data show CDR1 as MNHEY and CDR2 as SVGAGI. CDR3 amino acids: CASSHAGGNTEAFF. CDR3 bases: TGTGCCAGCAGCCACGCAGGGGGCAACACTGAAGCTTTCTTT.

This clonotype was observed at least ten times. DNA for the CDR3: TGTGCCAGTAGTCTCCGGACTTACTACGAGCAGTACTTC. Encoded protein: CASSLRTYYEQYF. The V call is TRBV19, the J call TRBJ2-7; perhaps TRBD2 as D (5 bases). V lost 5 bases, J lost 3 bases, and 11 bases lay in between. The CDR3 sequence is 13 residues long. Germline V gives CDR1 LNHDA, CDR2 SQIVND (reference sequence).

With respect to this clonotype: The junction does not match germline at one end; this may be a read error. V gene TRBV2 combines with J gene TRBJ2-7; the D gene is possibly TRBD1 (5 bases). Germline loops: CDR1 SNHLY, CDR2 FYNNEI. The CDR3 contains 13 residues. CDR3 bases: TGTGCCAGCAGCCAGGGATGGCCCGACGAGCCGTACTTC. It yields the protein CASSQGWPDEPYF.